This TCR beta chain came from a study of CD8 T cells in ankylosing spondylitis. Whole-study results and caveats: Reportedly, matched ankylosing spondylitis synovial fluid was significantly enriched for disease-linked clones. Within ankylosing spondylitis blood, a TCR beta motif made up of eight highly homologous variants appeared to be characteristic. Some motif variants had been reported before (in reactive arthritis synovial fluid and blood).

In TCRdb, the 5' RACE reads were re-called with MiXCR into one record per CDR3 protein. This sample has approximately 400,000 distinct CDR3 sequences, with over 15% found just once. The CDR3 is made up of 14 amino acids. Germline V gives CDR1 MNHEY, CDR2 SVGEGT. With 0 bases removed from V and 6 bases from J, the gap between germline ends came to 8 bases. Worth noting for this clonotype: Its target is not known.

This sequence was found in a male donor with ankylosing spondylitis. V and J are TRBV6-2 or TRBV6-3 and TRBJ2-2; D is uncertain. Specimen: blood, either unsorted or a sorted T cell fraction (not recorded which). The CDR3 DNA follows: TGTGCCAGCAGTTACTCAGGAAGGGCCGGGGAGCTGTTTTTT. Protein: CASSYSGRAGELFF.